These 8 T cell receptor beta chains were sequenced from one sample in a study of blood T cell repertoires in COVID-19. TCRdb's table, derived via immunoSEQ multiplex PCR, lists solely in-frame clones and lacks some. The table records 200,000 to 250,000 clones, 80% to 90% of them present only once. Sequencing was performed on peripheral blood. These receptors were obtained from an older man with acute or convalescent COVID-19.

The chain carries TRBV7-9 and TRBJ1-1; TRBD1 aligns across 8 bases. CDR1 and CDR2 (germline): SEHNR, FQNEAQ (reference sequence). V lost 4 bases and J lost 1; bases outside the gene matches: 11. This CDR3 spans 17 amino acids. CDR3 coding DNA: TGTGCCAGCAGCTGGACAGGGTCGACCAGCGCGAACACTGAAGCTTTCTTT. This gives the protein CASSWTGSTSANTEAFF.

The rearrangement links TRBV24-1 to TRBJ2-5; tentative D call: TRBD1 (6 bases). V dropped 3 bases and J dropped 3 bases, with 13 bases sitting between them. This CDR3 region has 15 residues. CDR1 KGHDR and CDR2 SFDVKD come from the germline V gene. The CDR3 reads CATSDHTGPEETQYF. CDR3 DNA sequence: TGTGCCACCAGTGATCACACAGGGCCGGAAGAGACCCAGTACTTC.

The CDR3 is CASSQGRQYGYTF. The DNA of the CDR3 is TGTGCCAGCAGCCAAGGTCGACAATATGGCTACACCTTC. The chain has TRBV16 and TRBJ1-2; D is unclear. Trimming pared 2 bases from V and 5 bases from J, leaving 9 bases between. CDR1 is KGHSY and CDR2 is FQNENV in the germline V gene. This CDR3 is 13 amino acids long.

The rearrangement links TRBV3-1 (or the pseudogene TRBV3-2) to TRBJ1-4, with D perhaps TRBD1 (6 bases). The CDR3 runs 16 residues. Trimming took 3 bases from V and 4 from J, leaving 15 bases between them. The germline CDR1 and CDR2 sequences are LGHDT and YNNKEL (reference sequence). CDR3 in DNA: TGTGCCAGCAGCCAGGGACGCGGACAGAATAATGAAAAACTGTTTTTT. Its translation: CASSQGRGQNNEKLFF.

This chain uses TRBV25-1 with TRBJ2-1; TRBD2 aligns across 10 bases. The CDR3 is 14 residues long. The V segment lost 6 bases and the J segment 3 bases; nucleotides outside the gene matches: 2. From germline, CDR1 is MGHDK and CDR2 SYGVNS. DNA for the CDR3: TGTGCCAGCAGGGGACTAGCGTTCTACAATGAGCAGTTCTTC. Its protein is CASRGLAFYNEQFF.

The chain carries TRBV7-6 and TRBJ2-1; D not certain. The germline CDR1 and CDR2 sequences are SGHVS and FNYEAQ. The CDR3 runs 14 residues. V was cut by 5 bases and J by 5 bases, with 13 bases left in between. The CDR3 DNA follows: TGTGCCAGCAGCAGTCGGGTTTCTAACAATGAGCAGTTCTTC. Translating it yields CASSSRVSNNEQFF.

This chain joins TRBV10-3 and TRBJ1-5; D unresolved. The CDR3 consists of 14 residues. V was pared by 0 bases and J by 3 bases, with 6 bases between. CDR1 is ENHRY, CDR2 SYGVKD, per germline. CDR3 bases: TGTGCCATCAGTGAGTCGGCAGTCAATCAGCCCCAGCATTTT. This codes for CAISESAVNQPQHF.

This chain uses TRBV11-2 with TRBJ2-7; D is perhaps TRBD1 (5 bases). CDR3 length: 15 amino acids. The ends were cut back, 0 bases at V and 6 bases at J, with 15 bases in the middle. Germline CDR1 and CDR2: SGHAT and FQNNGV. The CDR3 here is CASSLDLGSQGEQYV. The CDR3 coding sequence is TGTGCCAGCAGCTTAGATCTTGGGTCGCAGGGCGAGCAGTACGTC.